This T cell receptor beta chain was recovered during a study of blood T cell repertoires in COVID-19. On this clone itself: The sample has other DNA sequences that encode this CDR3 too.

The CDR3 sequence is 13 residues long. Looked up from germline, CDR1 is SQVTM and CDR2 is ANQGSEA. Trimming at V came to 6 bases and at J to 2 bases, leaving 5 bases not matched to a gene. Assay: immunoSEQ multiplex PCR; the TCRdb copy retains only in-frame clones and omits some. The sample holds about 200,000 clones, around 81% seen once. The sequenced sample was PBMCs or T cells enriched from blood (not recorded which). The sequence derives from a middle-aged man who had recovered from COVID-19. The chain carries TRBV29-1 and TRBJ1-1; the match to TRBD1 covers 8 bases. CDR3 bases: TGCAGCGTCGACAGGGGCTTAAACACTGAAGCTTTCTTT. Its protein product is CSVDRGLNTEAFF.